This TCR beta chain emerged from a study of CD8+CD57+ T cells in acquired aplastic anemia. The germline CDR1 and CDR2 sequences are SGHTA and FQGNSA. The CDR3 has 15 residues. Trimming took 1 base from V and 4 from J, leaving 11 bases between them. Profiling of TCR beta VDJ combinations and CDR3 sequences used genomic DNA as template. One entry per CDR3 protein results from TCRdb running MiXCR on the reads. The sample holds 150,000 to 200,000 distinct CDR3 sequences, 64% seen once. This clonotype appeared a single time. The rearrangement uses TRBV7-2 and TRBJ2-1; D gene uncertain. Sequenced: sorted CD4+, CD8+, or CD8+CD57+ T cells (not recorded which) from PBMCs. The receptor was derived from a human donor with severe aplastic anemia or a healthy control (not recorded which). CDR3 sequence reads: CASSLGISGYNEQFF. As DNA, the CDR3 is TGTGCCAGCAGCTTAGGGATTTCCGGATACAATGAGCAGTTCTTC.